This is a list of T cell receptor beta chains from one sample in a study of T cells in Graves' hyperthyroidism and ophthalmopathy. TCRdb reprocessed the multiplex PCR reads via MiXCR and lists one record per CDR3 protein. Among roughly 510,000 distinct CDR3 sequences, about 20% were seen once, and the ten largest hold around 27%. Material: blood. Every receptor here comes from a young man with Graves' hyperthyroidism. The CDR3 runs from the conserved cysteine through the conserved F or W. D genes are given only for firm matches. Clone size is not always given. Where it is, it says once, few, many or a class for expanded clones.

len | j_gene | v_gene | abundance | d_gene | CDR3nt | CDR3aa
15 | TRBJ2-7 | TRBV14 | . | . | TGTGCCAGCAGCCAAGTATCGACAGGGAGGTACGAGCAGTACTTC | CASSQVSTGRYEQYF
16 | TRBJ2-2 | TRBV12-3/TRBV12-4 | medium-sized | TRBD2 | TGTGCCAGCAGTCCGATTAGCGGGGTGGACACCGGGGAGCTGTTTTTT | CASSPISGVDTGELFF
12 | TRBJ1-1 | TRBV12-3/TRBV12-4 | many | . | TGTGCCAGCAGTTCAGCACTCACTGAAGCTTTCTTT | CASSSALTEAFF
12 | TRBJ1-2 | TRBV12-3/TRBV12-4 | . | . | TGTGCCAGCAGTTTAGGAGACGAGAGCTACACCTTC | CASSLGDESYTF
13 | TRBJ1-1 | TRBV6-2/TRBV6-3 | many | . | TGTGCCAGTGTCGGAGTACTTAACACTGAAGCTTTCTTT | CASVGVLNTEAFF
12 | TRBJ1-1 | TRBV20-1 | . | . | TGCAGGAGGGACAAATTGAACACTGAAGCTTTCTTT | CRRDKLNTEAFF
15 | TRBJ1-5 | TRBV28 | many | TRBD1 | TGTGCCAGCAGTAAGACAGGGCTCCTCAATCAGCCCCAGCATTTT | CASSKTGLLNQPQHF
14 | TRBJ1-6 | TRBV15 | . | . | TGTGCCACCAGCAGGGGTCAGGGCCATTCACCCCTCCACTTT | CATSRGQGHSPLHF
14 | TRBJ2-2 | TRBV13 | few | . | TGTGCCAGCAGCTTAAGGGGAATCAGCGGGGAGCTGTTTTTT | CASSLRGISGELFF
13 | TRBJ1-5 | TRBV12-3/TRBV12-4 | . | . | TGTGCCAGCGGCAGACAGACAAAGCGGCCCCAGCATTTT | CASGRQTKRPQHF
22 | TRBJ1-5 | TRBV19 | many | . | TGTGCCAGTAGTACCCCTATTTTATTGGGACCCCAATCTTCGGATAGCAATCGGCCCCAGCATTTT | CASSTPILLGPQSSDSNRPQHF
20 | TRBJ1-3 | TRBV19 | many | . | TGTGCCAGTACAAGCGAGTTGGCGACGCGGATAACTTACTCTGGAAACACCATATATTTT | CASTSELATRITYSGNTIYF
16 | TRBJ2-2 | TRBV12-3/TRBV12-4 | many | TRBD1 | TGTGCCAGCAGGATTATTCAGGACAGGGGGACCGGGGAGCTGTTTTTT | CASRIIQDRGTGELFF
14 | TRBJ2-2 | TRBV19 | . | . | TGTGCCAGTAGTCTGGGCCGGAGAACCGGGGAGCTGTTTTTT | CASSLGRRTGELFF
16 | TRBJ1-1 | TRBV19 | many | TRBD1 | TGTGCCAGTAGCACAGGGGGACCCCCCGGCCTCACTGAAGCTTTCTTT | CASSTGGPPGLTEAFF
13 | TRBJ2-5 | TRBV10-3 | . | . | TGCGCCATCAGCTCCGGGACAAGAGAGACCCAGTACTTC | CAISSGTRETQYF
13 | TRBJ1-2 | TRBV5-6 | many | . | . | CASSFGHGTHGTF
15 | TRBJ2-2 | TRBV5-1 | many | . | TGCGCCAGCAGTTGGATGACAGTGGGATCCGGGGAGCTGTTTTTT | CASSWMTVGSGELFF
16 | TRBJ1-1 | TRBV25-1 | many | . | TGTGCCAGCAGTAATTTCAAACCGGCGGGGATCACTGAAGCTTTCTTT | CASSNFKPAGITEAFF
13 | TRBJ1-2 | TRBV5-1 | . | . | TGCGCCAGCAGCTCCCGGGAGATTAGCGGCTACACCTTC | CASSSREISGYTF
15 | TRBJ2-7 | TRBV19 | few | TRBD1 | TGTGCCAGTACCAAAGGACAGGGACCCTCCTACGAGCAGTACTTC | CASTKGQGPSYEQYF
17 | TRBJ2-4 | TRBV2 | many | TRBD1 | TGTGCCAGCAGTGAACGGACAGGGCCCTTCGCCAAAAACATTCAGTACTTC | CASSERTGPFAKNIQYF
14 | TRBJ1-2 | TRBV28 | many | . | TGTGCCAGCAGTTTCCTCCAGGGGAACTATGGCTACACCTTC | CASSFLQGNYGYTF
12 | TRBJ1-2 | TRBV6-9 | few | . | TGTGCCAGCAGCGGACTGGCCTATGGCTACACCTTC | CASSGLAYGYTF
15 | TRBJ1-5 | TRBV27 | many | . | TGCGCCAGCAGCTTGTCCGGATCGAGCAATCAGCCCCAGCATTTT | CASSLSGSSNQPQHF
16 | TRBJ2-5 | TRBV9 | many | . | TGTGCCAGCAGCAGAGCAAACCGGGGTACTCAAGAGACCCAGTACTTC | CASSRANRGTQETQYF
14 | TRBJ1-1 | TRBV27 | . | . | TGTGCCAGCACCCCCCTTAGAGGGAACACTGAAGCTTTCTTT | CASTPLRGNTEAFF
12 | TRBJ2-5 | TRBV12-3/TRBV12-4 | . | . | TGTGCCAGCAGCACACCCGAAGAGACCCAGTACTTC | CASSTPEETQYF
13 | TRBJ1-1 | TRBV24-1 | many | . | TGTGCCACCAGTGCAACAGGGTTCACTGAAGCTTTCTTT | CATSATGFTEAFF
13 | TRBJ1-5 | TRBV12-3/TRBV12-4 | many | . | TGTGCCAGCAGTTTTAGTGTCAATCAGCCCCAGCATTTT | CASSFSVNQPQHF
15 | TRBJ2-5 | TRBV9 | many | TRBD1 | TGTGCCAGCAGCGCCAAGGGACAGCTCCAGGAGACCCAGTACTTC | CASSAKGQLQETQYF
13 | TRBJ2-7 | TRBV20-1 | many | . | TGCAGTGCTATTAGGGCTCCTTACTACGAGCAGTACTTC | CSAIRAPYYEQYF
16 | TRBJ1-5 | TRBV4-1 | once | . | TGCGCCAGCAGCCAAGGGCGGGACGTTACAAATCAGCCCCAGCATTTT | CASSQGRDVTNQPQHF
13 | TRBJ1-1 | TRBV16 | many | . | TGTGCCAGCAGCACCCCGGGCGGACAGGAAGCTTTCTTT | CASSTPGGQEAFF
10 | TRBJ1-2 | TRBV28 | . | TRBD1 | TGTGCCTCTGGACAGGGGTCTCCCGCCTTC | CASGQGSPAF
16 | TRBJ2-5 | TRBV9 | . | TRBD2 | TGTGCCAGCAGCGTAGAATTAGCGGGGGCCCTAGAGACCCAGTACTTC | CASSVELAGALETQYF
15 | TRBJ2-7 | TRBV6-2/TRBV6-3 | . | . | TGTGCCAGCATTGGTGAGGTGGCGAGCTCCTACGAGCAGTACTTC | CASIGEVASSYEQYF
15 | TRBJ1-6 | TRBV28 | few | TRBD1 | TGTGCCAGCAGCACCGGACAGGGGGCTGTCTCACCCCTCCACTTT | CASSTGQGAVSPLHF
14 | TRBJ2-7 | TRBV6-1 | many | . | TGTGCCGCCAACCAAGGTCACGGTGGCAACGAGCAGTACTTC | CAANQGHGGNEQYF
13 | TRBJ1-1 | TRBV20-1 | . | . | TGCAGTGCTATCCCTTGGCAAGACGAAGAAGCTTTCTTT | CSAIPWQDEEAFF
13 | TRBJ1-5 | TRBV28 | many | . | TGTGCCAGCAGTGCGGACAGTTATCAGCCCCAGCATTTT | CASSADSYQPQHF
13 | TRBJ2-2 | TRBV12-3/TRBV12-4 | many | . | TGTGCCAGTTCTCAGGGGTTGGGCGGGGAGCTGTTTTTT | CASSQGLGGELFF
14 | TRBJ1-6 | TRBV2 | many | . | TGTGCCAGCAGTGAAGTAGGGGATAATTCACCCCTCCACTTT | CASSEVGDNSPLHF
14 | TRBJ1-6 | TRBV7-2 | . | . | TGTGCCAGCAGCTCATCAGGAATTAGGGCACCCCTCCACTTT | CASSSSGIRAPLHF
12 | TRBJ1-5 | TRBV7-9 | many | . | TGTGCCAGCAGCTCCGATGGGGTGCCCCAGCATTTT | CASSSDGVPQHF
17 | TRBJ1-5 | TRBV12-3/TRBV12-4 | many | . | TGTGCCAGCAGTTCACCCCCACAAGGGTCGGCAAATCAGCCCCAGCATTTT | CASSSPPQGSANQPQHF
15 | TRBJ2-7 | TRBV9 | . | . | TGTGCCAGCAGCCTAGCCCCGGACGGTACCTACGAGCAGTACTTC | CASSLAPDGTYEQYF
14 | TRBJ2-5 | TRBV28 | many | TRBD1 | TGTGCCAGCAAACAACAGGGGGCCGGAGAGACCCAGTACTTC | CASKQQGAGETQYF
15 | TRBJ2-4 | TRBV6-1 | few | TRBD2 | TGTGCCTCCGGCTTTAGCGGGGTGGCCAAAAACATTCAGTACTTC | CASGFSGVAKNIQYF
13 | TRBJ1-5 | TRBV6-1 | few | TRBD1 | TGTGCCAGCACTGACAGGGTAGGTCAGCCCCAGCATTTT | CASTDRVGQPQHF
15 | TRBJ2-5 | TRBV6-1 | many | TRBD2 | TGTGCCAGCAGCGGATCTAGCGGGGCCCCGGGGACCCAGTACTTC | CASSGSSGAPGTQYF
13 | TRBJ2-7 | TRBV11-2 | few | . | TGTGCCAGCAGCTCCACCAGGGTGCTCGAGCAGTACTTC | CASSSTRVLEQYF